Sequencing of this TCR beta chain was carried out in a study of cytomegalovirus exposure and HLA in healthy donors. Study-level points and caveats: Reported results showed that the classifier diagnosed cytomegalovirus status with high specificity and sensitivity. For most subjects, TCR beta sequences were reported to predict HLA-A and HLA-B alleles with accuracy. Apart from CMV serostatus, no immune exposure information was available. Researchers reported from a later analysis that most CMV-associated TCR beta chains appeared HLA-restricted.

PCR employed 60 Vbeta and 13 Jbeta primers. Assay: immunoSEQ multiplex PCR; the TCRdb copy retains only in-frame clones and omits some. Among over 85,000 clones, 75% to 80% were seen once, and the ten largest hold roughly 7.7%. The count of this clone is one. The antigen remains undetermined. One end of the junction does not line up with germline, which may come from a read error. Sequenced sample: PBMCs. This TCR was recovered from a female donor in good health and CMV-seronegative.

CDR3 nucleotides: TGTGCTAGCAGCTTAGGATTGCGGCAAGAGACCCAGTACTTC. Translation: CASSLGLRQETQYF. The chain uses TRBV7-7 and TRBJ2-5; no firm D call. Germline V gives CDR1 SSHAT, CDR2 FNYEAQ (reference sequence). The CDR3 length is 14 residues.